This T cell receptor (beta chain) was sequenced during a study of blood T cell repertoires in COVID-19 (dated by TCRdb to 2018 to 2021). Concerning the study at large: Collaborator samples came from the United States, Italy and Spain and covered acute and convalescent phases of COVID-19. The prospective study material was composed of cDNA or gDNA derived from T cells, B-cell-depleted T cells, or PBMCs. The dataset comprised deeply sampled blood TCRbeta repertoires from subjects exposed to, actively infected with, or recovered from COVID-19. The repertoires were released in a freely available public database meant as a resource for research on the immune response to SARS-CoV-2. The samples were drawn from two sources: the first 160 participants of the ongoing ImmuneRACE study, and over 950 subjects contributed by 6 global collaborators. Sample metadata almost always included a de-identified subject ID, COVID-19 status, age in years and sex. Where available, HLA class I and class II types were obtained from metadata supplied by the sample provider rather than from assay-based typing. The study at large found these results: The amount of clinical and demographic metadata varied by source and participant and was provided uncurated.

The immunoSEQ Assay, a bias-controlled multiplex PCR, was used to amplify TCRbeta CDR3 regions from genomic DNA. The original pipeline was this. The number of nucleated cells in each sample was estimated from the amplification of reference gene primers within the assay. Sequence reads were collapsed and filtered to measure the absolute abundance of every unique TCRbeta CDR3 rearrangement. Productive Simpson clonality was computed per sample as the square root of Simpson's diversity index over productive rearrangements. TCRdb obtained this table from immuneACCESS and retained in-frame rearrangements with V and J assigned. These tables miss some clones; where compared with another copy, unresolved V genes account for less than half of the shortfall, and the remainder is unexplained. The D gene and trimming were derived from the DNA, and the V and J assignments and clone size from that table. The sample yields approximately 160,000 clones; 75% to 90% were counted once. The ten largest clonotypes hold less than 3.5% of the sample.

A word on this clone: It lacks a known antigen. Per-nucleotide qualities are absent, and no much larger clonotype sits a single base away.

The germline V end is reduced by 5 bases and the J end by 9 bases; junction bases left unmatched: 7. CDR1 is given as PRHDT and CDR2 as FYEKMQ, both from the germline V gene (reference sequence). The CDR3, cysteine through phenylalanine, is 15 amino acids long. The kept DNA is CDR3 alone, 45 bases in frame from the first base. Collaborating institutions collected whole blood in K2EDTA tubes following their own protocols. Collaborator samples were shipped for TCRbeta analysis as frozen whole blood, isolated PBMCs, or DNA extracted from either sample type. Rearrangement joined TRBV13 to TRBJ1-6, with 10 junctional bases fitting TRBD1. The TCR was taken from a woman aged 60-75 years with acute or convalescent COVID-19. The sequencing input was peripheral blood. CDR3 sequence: CASSGGTGVGSPLHF. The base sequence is TGTGCCAGCAGCGGCGGGACAGGGGTCGGTTCACCCCTCCACTTT.